The entry below describes one T cell receptor beta chain. What it binds is not known. The data derive from a study of cytomegalovirus exposure and HLA in healthy donors. General study results and limits: The study had only CMV serostatus as immune exposure information. Trimming of TCR beta V- and J-genes showed a link, identified in a later analysis, to a missense DCLRE1C variant. A highly shared variant cluster was judged a likely technical artifact.

Researchers ran the PCR with 60 Vbeta and 13 Jbeta primers. Clones were read by immunoSEQ multiplex PCR, and TCRdb kept only the in-frame ones, dropping some. The ten top clones account for 1.1%, within a sample of about 200,000 clones. With 5 bases removed from V and 2 bases from J, the gap between germline ends came to 8 bases. CDR3 length equals 12 residues. Germline lookup yields CDR1 SGHRS and CDR2 YFSETQ. The sequence was collected from a girl aged 2 to 9 in good health and CMV-seropositive. The rearrangement joins TRBV5-1 to TRBJ2-7; a possible D gene is TRBD2 (5 bases). The sample was PBMCs. CDR3 sequence (DNA): TGCGCCAGCAGGGGGAGCCCCTACGAGCAGTACTTC. Its translation is CASRGSPYEQYF.